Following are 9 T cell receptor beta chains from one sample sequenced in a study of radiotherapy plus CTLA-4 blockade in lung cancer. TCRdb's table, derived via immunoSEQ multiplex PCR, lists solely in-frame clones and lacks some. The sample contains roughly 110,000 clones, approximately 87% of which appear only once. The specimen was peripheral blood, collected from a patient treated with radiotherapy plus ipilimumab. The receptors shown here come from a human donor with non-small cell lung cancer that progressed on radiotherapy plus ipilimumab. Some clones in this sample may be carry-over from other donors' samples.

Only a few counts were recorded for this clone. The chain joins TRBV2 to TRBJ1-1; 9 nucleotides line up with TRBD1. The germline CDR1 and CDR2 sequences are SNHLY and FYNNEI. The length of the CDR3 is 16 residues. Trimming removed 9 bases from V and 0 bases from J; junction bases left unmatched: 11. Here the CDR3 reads CARDRDRALMNTEAFF. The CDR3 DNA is TGTGCCAGGGACCGGGACAGGGCTTTAATGAACACTGAAGCTTTCTTT.

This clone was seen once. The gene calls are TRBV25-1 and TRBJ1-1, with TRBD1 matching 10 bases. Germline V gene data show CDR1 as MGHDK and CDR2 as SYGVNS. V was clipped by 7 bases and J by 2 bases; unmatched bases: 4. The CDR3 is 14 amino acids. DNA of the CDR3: TGTGCCAGCAAGACAGGGGGCAGTAACACTGAAGCTTTCTTT. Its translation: CASKTGGSNTEAFF. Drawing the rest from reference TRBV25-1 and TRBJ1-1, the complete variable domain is EADIYQTPRYLVIGTGKKITLECSQTMGHDKMYWYQQDPGMELHLIHYSYGVNSTEKGDLSSESTVSRIRTEHFPLTLESARPSHTSQYLCASKTGGSNTEAFFGQGTRLTVV.

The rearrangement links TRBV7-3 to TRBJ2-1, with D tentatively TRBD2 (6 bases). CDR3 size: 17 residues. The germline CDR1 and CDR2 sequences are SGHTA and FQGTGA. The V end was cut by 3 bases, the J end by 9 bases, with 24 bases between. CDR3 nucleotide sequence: TGTGCCAGCAGCTTGGTCGCCGGGCGGGGTGGCAATGGTGAGCAGTTCTTC. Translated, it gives CASSLVAGRGGNGEQFF.

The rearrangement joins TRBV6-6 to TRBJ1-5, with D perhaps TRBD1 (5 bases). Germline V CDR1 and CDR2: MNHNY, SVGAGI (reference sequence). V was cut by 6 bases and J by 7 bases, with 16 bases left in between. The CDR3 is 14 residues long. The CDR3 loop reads CASRYGQMSQPQHF. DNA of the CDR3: TGTGCCAGCAGATACGGACAAATGTCGCAGCCCCAGCATTTT.

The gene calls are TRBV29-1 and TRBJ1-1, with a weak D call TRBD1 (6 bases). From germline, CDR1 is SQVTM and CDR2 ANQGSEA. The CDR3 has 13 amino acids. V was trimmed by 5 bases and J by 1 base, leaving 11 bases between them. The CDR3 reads CSVSGHTNTEAFF. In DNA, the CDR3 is TGCAGCGTTTCGGGACACACGAACACTGAAGCTTTCTTT.

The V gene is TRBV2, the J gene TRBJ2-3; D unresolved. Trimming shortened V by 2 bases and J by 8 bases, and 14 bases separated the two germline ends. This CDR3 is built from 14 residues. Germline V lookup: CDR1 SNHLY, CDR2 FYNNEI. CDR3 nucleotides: TGTGCCAGCAGTGAATCGTGGGGTATCGGTACGCAGTATTTT. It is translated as CASSESWGIGTQYF.

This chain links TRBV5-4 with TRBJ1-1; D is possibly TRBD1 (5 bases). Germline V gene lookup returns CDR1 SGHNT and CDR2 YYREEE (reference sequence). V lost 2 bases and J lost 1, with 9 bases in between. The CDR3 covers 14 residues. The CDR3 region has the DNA TGTGCCAGCAGCTTAGGGACGACGAACACTGAAGCTTTCTTT. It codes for CASSLGTTNTEAFF.

In DNA, the CDR3 is TGTGCCATCAGTGAGAGGGTGGACACTAGCGAGCAGTACTTC. This sequence encodes CAISERVDTSEQYF. The chain has TRBV10-3 and TRBJ2-7; TRBD1 or TRBD2 may be the D gene (5 bases each). Trimming removed 2 bases from V and 6 bases from J, with 14 bases in between. Looked up from germline, CDR1 is ENHRY and CDR2 is SYGVKD. This CDR3 comprises 14 residues.

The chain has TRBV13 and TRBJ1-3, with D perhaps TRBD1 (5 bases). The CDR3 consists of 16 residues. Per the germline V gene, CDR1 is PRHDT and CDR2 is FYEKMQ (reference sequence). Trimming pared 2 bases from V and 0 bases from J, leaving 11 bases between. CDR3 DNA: TGTGCCAGCAGCTTATCTGGGGCCAGCTCTGGAAACACCATATATTTT. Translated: CASSLSGASSGNTIYF.